This TCR beta chain emerged from a study of cytomegalovirus exposure and HLA in healthy donors. Trimming stripped 5 bases from V and 7 bases from J, with 17 bases between. Germline V gene data show CDR1 as SGHTA and CDR2 as FQGNSA. This CDR3 has 14 residues. PCR primers comprised 60 Vbeta and 13 Jbeta primers. Profiled with immunoSEQ multiplex PCR; TCRdb holds only in-frame clones, not every one. The sample yields about 210,000 clones, around 75% seen once. The source material was PBMCs. The genes are TRBV7-2 and TRBJ1-2; the D gene is possibly TRBD1 (5 bases). This receptor was obtained from a male donor in good health and CMV-seropositive. As DNA, the CDR3 is TGTGCCAGCAGCGGAGACTGGGGGGGAAGTGGCTACACCTTC. It is translated as CASSGDWGGSGYTF.